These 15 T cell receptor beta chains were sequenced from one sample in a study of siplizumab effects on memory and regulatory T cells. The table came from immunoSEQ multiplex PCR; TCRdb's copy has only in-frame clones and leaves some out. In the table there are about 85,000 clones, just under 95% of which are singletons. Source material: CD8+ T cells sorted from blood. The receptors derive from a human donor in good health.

In nucleotides, the CDR3 is TGTGCCAGTAGTTTCTCCACAGCGGAGACCCAGTACTTC. It yields the protein CASSFSTAETQYF. This sequence joins TRBV19 and TRBJ2-5; no firm D call. CDR1 is LNHDA, CDR2 SQIVND, per germline (reference sequence). Trimming took 5 bases from V and 5 from J, leaving 12 bases between them. The CDR3 covers 13 residues.

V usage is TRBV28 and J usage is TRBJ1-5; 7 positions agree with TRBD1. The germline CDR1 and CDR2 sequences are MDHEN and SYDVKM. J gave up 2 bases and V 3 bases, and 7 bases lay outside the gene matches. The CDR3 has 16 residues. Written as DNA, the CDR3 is TGTGCCAGCAGTTTCGGCCCAGGGGGGGGCAATCAGCCCCAGCATTTT. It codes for CASSFGPGGGNQPQHF.

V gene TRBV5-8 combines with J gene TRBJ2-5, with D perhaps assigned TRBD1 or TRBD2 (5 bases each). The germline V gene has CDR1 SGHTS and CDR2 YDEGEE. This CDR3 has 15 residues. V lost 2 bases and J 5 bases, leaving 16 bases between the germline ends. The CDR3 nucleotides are TGTGCCAGCAGCTTTAGTCCGGGACCTGGGGAGACCCAGTACTTC. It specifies CASSFSPGPGETQYF.

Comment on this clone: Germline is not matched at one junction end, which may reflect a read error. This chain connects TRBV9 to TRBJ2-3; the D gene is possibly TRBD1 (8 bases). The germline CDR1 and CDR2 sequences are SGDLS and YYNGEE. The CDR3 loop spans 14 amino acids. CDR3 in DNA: TGTGCCAGCACCGTAACAGGGGGGGAAGATACGCAGTATTTT. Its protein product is CASTVTGGEDTQYF. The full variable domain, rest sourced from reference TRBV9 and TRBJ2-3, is DSGVTQTPKHLITATGQRVTLRCSPRSGDLSVYWYQQSLDQGLQFLIQYYNGEERAKGNILERFSAQQFPDLHSELNLSSLELGDSALYFCASTVTGGEDTQYFGPGTRLTVL.

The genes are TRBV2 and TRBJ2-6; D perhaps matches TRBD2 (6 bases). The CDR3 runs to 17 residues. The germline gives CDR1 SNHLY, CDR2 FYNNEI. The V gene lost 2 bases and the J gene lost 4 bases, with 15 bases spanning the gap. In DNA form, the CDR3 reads TGTGCCAGCAGTGAATTGGGGGAGGCAGCCGGGGCCAACGTCCTGACTTTC. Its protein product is CASSELGEAAGANVLTF.

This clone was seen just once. The CDR3 spells CASSKAWTGRVKTQYF. The CDR3 region has the DNA TGTGCCAGCAGCAAAGCTTGGACAGGGCGGGTGAAGACCCAGTACTTC. The rearrangement uses TRBV21-1 and TRBJ2-5; the table's D call TRBD1 went unverified against the DNA. TRBV21-1 is a listed pseudogene. The CDR3 is made up of 16 amino acids.

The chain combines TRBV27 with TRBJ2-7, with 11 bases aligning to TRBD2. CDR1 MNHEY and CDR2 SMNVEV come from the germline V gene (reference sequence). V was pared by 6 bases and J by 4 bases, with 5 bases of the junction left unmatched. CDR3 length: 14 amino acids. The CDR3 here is CASRTSGSEYEQYF. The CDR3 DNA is TGTGCCAGCAGAACTAGCGGGAGTGAATACGAGCAGTACTTC.

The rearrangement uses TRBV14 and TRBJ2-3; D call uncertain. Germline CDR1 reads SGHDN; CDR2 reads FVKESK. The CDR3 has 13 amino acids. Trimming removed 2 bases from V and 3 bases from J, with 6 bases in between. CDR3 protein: CASSQTVTDTQYF. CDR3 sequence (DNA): TGTGCCAGCAGCCAAACGGTAACAGATACGCAGTATTTT.

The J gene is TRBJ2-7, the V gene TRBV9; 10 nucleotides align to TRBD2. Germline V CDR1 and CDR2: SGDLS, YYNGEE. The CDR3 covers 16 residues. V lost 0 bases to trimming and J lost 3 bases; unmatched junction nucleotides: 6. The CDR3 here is CASSVDGLADYYEQYF. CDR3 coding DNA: TGTGCCAGCAGCGTAGATGGACTAGCGGATTACTACGAGCAGTACTTC.

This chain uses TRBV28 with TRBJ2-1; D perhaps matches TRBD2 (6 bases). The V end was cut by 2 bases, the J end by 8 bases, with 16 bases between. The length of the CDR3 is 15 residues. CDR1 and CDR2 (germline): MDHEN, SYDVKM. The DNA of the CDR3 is TGTGCCAGCAGTTTAATCCAGCGGGTGATGTATGAGCAGTTCTTC. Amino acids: CASSLIQRVMYEQFF.

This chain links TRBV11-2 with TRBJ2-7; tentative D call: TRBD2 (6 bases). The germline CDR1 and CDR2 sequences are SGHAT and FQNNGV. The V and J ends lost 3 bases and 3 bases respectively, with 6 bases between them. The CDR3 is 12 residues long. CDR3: CASSFSGYEQYF. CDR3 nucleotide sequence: TGTGCCAGCAGCTTTAGCGGCTACGAGCAGTACTTC.

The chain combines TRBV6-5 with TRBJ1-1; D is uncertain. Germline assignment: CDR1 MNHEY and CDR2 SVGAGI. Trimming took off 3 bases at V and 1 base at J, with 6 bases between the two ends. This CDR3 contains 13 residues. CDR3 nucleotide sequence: TGTGCCAGCAGTTATGTCGAGAACACTGAAGCTTTCTTT. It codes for CASSYVENTEAFF.

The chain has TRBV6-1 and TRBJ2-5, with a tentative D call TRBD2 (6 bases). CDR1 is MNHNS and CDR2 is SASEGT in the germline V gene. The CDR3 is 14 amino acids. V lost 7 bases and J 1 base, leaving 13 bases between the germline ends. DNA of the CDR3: TGTGCCAGCATACCGGACTACTCCCAAGAGACCCAGTACTTC. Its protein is CASIPDYSQETQYF.

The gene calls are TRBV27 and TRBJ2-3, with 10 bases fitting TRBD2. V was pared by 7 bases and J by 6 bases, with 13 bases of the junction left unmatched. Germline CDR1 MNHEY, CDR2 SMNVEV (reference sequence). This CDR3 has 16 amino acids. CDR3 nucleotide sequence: TGTGCCAGCACCATTAATCCTAGCGGGAGAGCGGATACGCAGTATTTT. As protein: CASTINPSGRADTQYF.

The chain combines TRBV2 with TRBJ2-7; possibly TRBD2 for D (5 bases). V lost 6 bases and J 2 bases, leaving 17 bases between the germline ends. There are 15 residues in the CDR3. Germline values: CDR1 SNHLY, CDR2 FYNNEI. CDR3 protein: CASRSRGVDPYEQYF. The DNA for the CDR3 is TGTGCCAGCAGATCTCGGGGAGTTGATCCCTACGAGCAGTACTTC.